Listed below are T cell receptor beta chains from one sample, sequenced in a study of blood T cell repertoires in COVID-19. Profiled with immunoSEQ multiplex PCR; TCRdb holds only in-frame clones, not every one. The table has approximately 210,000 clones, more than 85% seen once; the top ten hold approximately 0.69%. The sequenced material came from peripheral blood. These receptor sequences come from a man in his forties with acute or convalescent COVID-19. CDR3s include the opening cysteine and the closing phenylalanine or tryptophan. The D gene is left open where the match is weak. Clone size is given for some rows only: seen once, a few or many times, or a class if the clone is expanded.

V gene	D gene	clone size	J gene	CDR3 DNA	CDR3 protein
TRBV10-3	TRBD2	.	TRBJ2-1	TGTGCCATCAGTAAATCCTCTAGCGGAAATGGGAATGAGCAGTTCTTC	CAISKSSSGNGNEQFF
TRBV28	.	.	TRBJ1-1	TGTGCCAGCAGTTTATCGCCGGGAGCAGCTTTCTTT	CASSLSPGAAFF
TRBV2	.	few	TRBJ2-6	TGTGCCAGCAGTGACCCAGCTGGGGCCAACGTCCTGACTTTC	CASSDPAGANVLTF
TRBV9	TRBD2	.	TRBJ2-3	TGTGCCAGCAGCGTAGCTGAAGCGGGAGGAGATACGCAGTATTTT	CASSVAEAGGDTQYF
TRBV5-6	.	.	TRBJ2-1	TGTGCCAGCAGCTTTCCAGGGGCTCATCTCTGGCGGCAGTTCTTC	CASSFPGAHLWRQFF
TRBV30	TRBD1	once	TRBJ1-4	TGTGCCGGGACAGTTCTTGCAACTAATGAAAAACTGTTTTTT	CAGTVLATNEKLFF
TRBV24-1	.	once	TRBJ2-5	TGTGCCACCAAGGACAAGACCCAGTACTTC	CATKDKTQYF
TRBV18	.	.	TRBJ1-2	TGTGCCAGCTCACCAGAGGGTCTCTATGGCTACACCTTC	CASSPEGLYGYTF
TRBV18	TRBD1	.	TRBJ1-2	TGTGCCAGCTCACCACGGACAGGGGGCGACTATGGCTACACCTTC	CASSPRTGGDYGYTF
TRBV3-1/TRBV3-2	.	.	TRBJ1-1	TGTGCCAGCAGCCAAGTCATGGGGCAACACTTTTTT	CASSQVMGQHFF
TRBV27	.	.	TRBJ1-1	TGTGCCAGCAGGGTCTTATCGGAGGGCACTGAAGCTTTCTTT	CASRVLSEGTEAFF
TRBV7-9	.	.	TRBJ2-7	TGTGCCAGCAGCCGAGCAAACGAGCAGTACTTC	CASSRANEQYF
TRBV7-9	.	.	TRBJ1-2	TGTGCCAGCAGCTTAGGGGGGGACTATGGCTACACCTTC	CASSLGGDYGYTF
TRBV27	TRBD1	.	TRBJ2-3	TGTGCCAGCAGTTATGGGACAGGGGGCAAAGATACGCAGTATTTT	CASSYGTGGKDTQYF
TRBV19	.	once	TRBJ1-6	TGTGCCAGTAGTATTGGAGGGAGCTCCTATAATTCACCCCTCCACTTT	CASSIGGSSYNSPLHF
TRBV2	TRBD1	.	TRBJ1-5	TGTGCCAGCGCTAGGGACAGGGGAACCAATCAGCCCCAGCATTTT	CASARDRGTNQPQHF
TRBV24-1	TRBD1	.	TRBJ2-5	TGTGCCACCAGTGATGGCGGGACAGGTAAAGAGACCCAGTACTTC	CATSDGGTGKETQYF
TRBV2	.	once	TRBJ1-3	TGTGCCAGCAGTGTCAGTAACACCATATATTTT	CASSVSNTIYF
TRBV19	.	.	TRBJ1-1	TGTGCCAGTAGTATAGGGACTGCCGAAGCTTTCTTT	CASSIGTAEAFF
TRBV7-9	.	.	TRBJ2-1	TGTGCCAGCAGCCCGCCCGGTAGCGGCTCCTACAATGAGCAGTTCTTC	CASSPPGSGSYNEQFF
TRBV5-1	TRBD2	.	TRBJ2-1	TGCGCCAGCAGCTTCGGACTAGCGGCGAACAATGAGCAGTTCTTC	CASSFGLAANNEQFF
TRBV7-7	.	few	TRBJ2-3	TGTGCCAGCAGCTTAGGGCAGGGCCTATTCACAGATACGCAGTATTTT	CASSLGQGLFTDTQYF
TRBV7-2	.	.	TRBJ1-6	TGTGCCAGCAGCTTACTCCTCTATAATTCACCCCTCCACTTT	CASSLLLYNSPLHF
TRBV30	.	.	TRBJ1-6	TGTGCCTGGAGTCCAGGGGCGGATTCACCCCTCCACTTT	CAWSPGADSPLHF
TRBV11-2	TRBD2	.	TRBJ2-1	TGTGCCAGCAGCCTAGGACTAGCGGGAGGGGTTGAGCAGTTCTTC	CASSLGLAGGVEQFF
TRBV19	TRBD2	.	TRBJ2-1	TGTGCCAGTAGTTTTCTAGCGGGAGCCTGGAATGAGCAGTTCTTC	CASSFLAGAWNEQFF
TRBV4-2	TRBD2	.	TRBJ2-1	TGTGCCAGCAGCCCAGCGGGAGCCGATGAGCAGTTCTTC	CASSPAGADEQFF
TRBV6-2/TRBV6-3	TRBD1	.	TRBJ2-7	TGTGCCAGCAGTCCCCCGGGACAGGTATACAACGAGCAGTACTTC	CASSPPGQVYNEQYF
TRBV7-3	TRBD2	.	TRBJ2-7	TGTGCCAGCAGCTCGGGCTCGGGAGGGCCCCGCGAGCAGTACTTC	CASSSGSGGPREQYF
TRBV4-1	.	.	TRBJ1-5	TGCGCCAGCAGCCTTCTAAGTACCGCTCCGCAGCCCCAGCATTTT	CASSLLSTAPQPQHF
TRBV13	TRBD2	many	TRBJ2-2	TGTGCCAGCAGCTCCCCCCCGGGACTAGCGATCACCGGGGAGCTGTTTTTT	CASSSPPGLAITGELFF
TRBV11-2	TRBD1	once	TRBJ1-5	TGTGCCAGCAGCTTATCGCCAGGGGGGAGTCAGCCCCAGCATTTT	CASSLSPGGSQPQHF
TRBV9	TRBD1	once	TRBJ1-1	TGTGCCAGCAGCCCCCGACAGGGCGGGGGGACTGAAGCTTTCTTT	CASSPRQGGGTEAFF
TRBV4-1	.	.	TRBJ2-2	TGCGCCAGCAGCCAAGATATCAGCGGATGGAGCACCGGGGAGCTGTTTTTT	CASSQDISGWSTGELFF
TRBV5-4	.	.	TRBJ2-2	TGTGCCATCCCAGGGATGGTGACCGGGGAGCTGTTTTTT	CAIPGMVTGELFF
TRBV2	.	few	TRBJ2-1	TGTGCCAGCAGCCTGACAGACTACAATGAGCAGTTCTTC	CASSLTDYNEQFF
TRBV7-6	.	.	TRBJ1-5	TGTGCCAGCAGCACACAGGGAGATCAGCCCCAGCATTTT	CASSTQGDQPQHF
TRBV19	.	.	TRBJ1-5	TGTGCCAGTAGTATCCTACAGGGAGTCGGCAATCAGCCCCAGCATTTT	CASSILQGVGNQPQHF
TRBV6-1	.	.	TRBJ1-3	TGTGCCAGCAGTGAACAGGCTGGAAACACCATATATTTT	CASSEQAGNTIYF
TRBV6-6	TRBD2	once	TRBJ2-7	TGTGCCAGCAGCCCCGGGACTAGCGGGGGAATCTACGAGCAGTACTTC	CASSPGTSGGIYEQYF
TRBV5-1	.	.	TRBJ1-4	TGCGCCAGCAGCTTACCCGGGGATAGCCTGTTTTTT	CASSLPGDSLFF
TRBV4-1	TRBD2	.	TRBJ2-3	TGCGCCAGCAGCCTTCCGGGACTAGCGGGAATATCAGATACGCAGTATTTT	CASSLPGLAGISDTQYF
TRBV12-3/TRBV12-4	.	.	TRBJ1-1	TGTGCCTCCGCGTTCGCGGACACTGAAGCTTTCTTT	CASAFADTEAFF
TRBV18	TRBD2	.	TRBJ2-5	TGTGCCAGCTCACCAGAAACTAGCGGGAGCAATCAAGAGACCCAGTACTTC	CASSPETSGSNQETQYF